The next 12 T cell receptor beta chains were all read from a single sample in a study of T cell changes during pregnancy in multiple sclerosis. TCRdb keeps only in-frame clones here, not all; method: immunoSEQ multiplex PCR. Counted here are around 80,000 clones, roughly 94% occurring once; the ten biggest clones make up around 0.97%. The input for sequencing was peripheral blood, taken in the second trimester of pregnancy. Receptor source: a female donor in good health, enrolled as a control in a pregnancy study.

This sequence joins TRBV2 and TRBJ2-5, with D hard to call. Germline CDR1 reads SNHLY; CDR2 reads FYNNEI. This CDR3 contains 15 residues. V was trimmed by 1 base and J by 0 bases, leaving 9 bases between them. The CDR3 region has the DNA TGTGCCAGCAGTGAAGGACTCCCCTACCAAGAGACCCAGTACTTC. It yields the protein CASSEGLPYQETQYF.

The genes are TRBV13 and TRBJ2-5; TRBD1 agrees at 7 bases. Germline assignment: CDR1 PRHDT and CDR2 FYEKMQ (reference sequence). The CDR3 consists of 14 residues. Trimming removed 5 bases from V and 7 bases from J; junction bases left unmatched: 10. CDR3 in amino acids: CASSLQGVGGTQYF. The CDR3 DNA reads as TGTGCCAGCAGCCTCCAGGGGGTAGGGGGGACCCAGTACTTC.

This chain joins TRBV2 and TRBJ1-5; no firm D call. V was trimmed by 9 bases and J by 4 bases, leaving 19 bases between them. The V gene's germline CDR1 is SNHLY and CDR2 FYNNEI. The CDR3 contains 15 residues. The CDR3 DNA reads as TGTGCCAGTAGCCGAACGGAACTTATTAATCAGCCCCAGCATTTT. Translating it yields CASSRTELINQPQHF.

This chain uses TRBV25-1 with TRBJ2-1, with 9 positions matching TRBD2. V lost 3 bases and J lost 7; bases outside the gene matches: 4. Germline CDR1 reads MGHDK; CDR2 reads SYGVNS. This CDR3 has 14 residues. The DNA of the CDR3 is TGTGCCAGCAGTGAGGCCCTAGCGGGGAATGAGCAGTTCTTC. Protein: CASSEALAGNEQFF.

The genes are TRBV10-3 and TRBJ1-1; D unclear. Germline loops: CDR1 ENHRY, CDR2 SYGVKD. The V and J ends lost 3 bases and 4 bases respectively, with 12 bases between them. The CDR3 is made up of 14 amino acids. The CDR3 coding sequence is TGTGCCATCAGTGATCCGACAATTGGCACTGAAGCTTTCTTT. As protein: CAISDPTIGTEAFF.

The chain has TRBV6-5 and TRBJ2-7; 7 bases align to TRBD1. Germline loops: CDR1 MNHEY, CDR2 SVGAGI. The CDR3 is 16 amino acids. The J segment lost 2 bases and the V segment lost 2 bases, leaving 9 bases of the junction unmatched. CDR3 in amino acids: CASSYTPKTGPYEQYF. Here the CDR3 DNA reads TGTGCCAGCAGTTACACACCGAAGACAGGGCCCTACGAGCAGTACTTC.

CDR3: CAISLIDRGGTGELFF. CDR3 bases: TGTGCCATCAGCCTGATCGACAGGGGAGGCACCGGGGAGCTGTTTTTT. V gene TRBV10-3 combines with J gene TRBJ2-2; 8 bases map to TRBD1. The CDR3 has 16 residues. Losses at the gene ends were 6 bases for V and 4 bases for J; bases not matched to a gene: 10. Germline values: CDR1 ENHRY, CDR2 SYGVKD.

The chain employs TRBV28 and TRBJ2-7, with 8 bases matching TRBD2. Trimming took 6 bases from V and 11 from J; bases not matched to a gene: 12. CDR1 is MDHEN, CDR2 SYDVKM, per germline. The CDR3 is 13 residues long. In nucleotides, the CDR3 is TGTGCCAGCAGCCAGGCGGGGCGGGAGGTAAAGTACTTC. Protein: CASSQAGREVKYF. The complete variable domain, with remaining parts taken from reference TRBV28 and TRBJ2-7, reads DVKVTQSSRYLVKRTGEKVFLECVQDMDHENMFWYRQDPGLGLRLIYFSYDVKMKEKGDIPEGYSVSREKKERFSLILESASTNQTSMYLCASSQAGREVKYFGPGTRLTVT.

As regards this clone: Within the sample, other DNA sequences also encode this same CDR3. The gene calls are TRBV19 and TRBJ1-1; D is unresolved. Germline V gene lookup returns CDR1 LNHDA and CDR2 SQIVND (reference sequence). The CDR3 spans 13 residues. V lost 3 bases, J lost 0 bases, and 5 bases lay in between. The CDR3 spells CASSIGVNTEAFF. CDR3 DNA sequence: TGTGCCAGTAGTATCGGGGTGAACACTGAAGCTTTCTTT.

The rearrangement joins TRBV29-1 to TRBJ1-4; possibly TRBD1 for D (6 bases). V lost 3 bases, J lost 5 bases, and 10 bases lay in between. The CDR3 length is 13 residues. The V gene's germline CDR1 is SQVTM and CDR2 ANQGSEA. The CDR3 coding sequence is TGCAGCGTTGAGGACAGAAGAAATGAAAAACTGTTTTTT. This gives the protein CSVEDRRNEKLFF.

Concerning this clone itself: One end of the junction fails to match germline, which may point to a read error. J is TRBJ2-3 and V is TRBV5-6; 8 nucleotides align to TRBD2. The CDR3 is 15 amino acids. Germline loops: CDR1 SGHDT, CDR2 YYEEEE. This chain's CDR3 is CASSSGLALTGTQYF. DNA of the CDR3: TGTGCCAGCAGCTCAGGACTAGCCCTCACAGGTACGCAGTATTTT.

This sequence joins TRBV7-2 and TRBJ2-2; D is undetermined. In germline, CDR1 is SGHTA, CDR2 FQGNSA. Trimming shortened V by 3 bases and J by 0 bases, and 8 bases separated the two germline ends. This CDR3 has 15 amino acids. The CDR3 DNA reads TGTGCCAGCAGCTTGAGGCGGACGAACACCGGGGAGCTGTTTTTT. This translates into CASSLRRTNTGELFF.